The 20 T cell receptor beta chains below come from one sample, sequenced in a study of cytomegalovirus exposure and HLA in healthy donors. The table came from immunoSEQ multiplex PCR; TCRdb's copy has only in-frame clones and leaves some out. The sample includes some 170,000 clones, 85% of them seen just once. Specimen: PBMCs. These receptor sequences come from a man aged 25 to 45 in good health and CMV-seropositive.

The rearrangement uses TRBV6-1 and TRBJ2-7, with TRBD2 matching over 9 bases. The germline CDR1 and CDR2 sequences are MNHNS and SASEGT. The CDR3 sequence is 14 residues long. J was trimmed by 2 bases and V by 7 bases; bases with no gene match: 6. As DNA, the CDR3 is TGTGCCAGCACCCCTAGCGGGGCAACCTACGAGCAGTACTTC. Translation gives CASTPSGATYEQYF.

Only a few counts were recorded for this clone. The chain recombines TRBV30 with TRBJ1-2; the D gene is possibly TRBD1 (5 bases). This CDR3 contains 13 residues. The germline CDR1 and CDR2 sequences are GTSNPN and SVGIG (reference sequence). V gave up 1 base and J gave up 4 bases, with 10 bases separating them. DNA of the CDR3: TGTGCCTGGAGTGGTAGGGGCATCTATGGCTACACCTTC. Its protein product is CAWSGRGIYGYTF.

The gene calls are TRBV7-9 and TRBJ1-1; 8 nucleotides line up with TRBD1. CDR3 length equals 15 residues. The germline V gene encodes CDR1 SEHNR and CDR2 FQNEAQ (reference sequence). J lost 4 bases, V lost 5 bases, and 9 bases had no gene match. The CDR3 region is CASSGIRGQGTEAFF. As DNA, the CDR3 is TGTGCCAGCAGCGGGATCAGGGGGCAGGGCACTGAAGCTTTCTTT.

This chain connects TRBV5-1 to TRBJ2-7; 9 nucleotides agree with TRBD1. This CDR3 region has 13 residues. Germline CDR1 reads SGHRS; CDR2 reads YFSETQ. The trim removed 3 bases at V and 8 bases at J, leaving 6 bases unmatched. CDR3 amino acids: CASSSGTGRQQYF. The CDR3 bases are TGCGCCAGCAGCTCGGGGACAGGGAGGCAGCAGTACTTC.

The V and J genes are TRBV6-1 and TRBJ2-7; D possibly corresponds to TRBD1 (6 bases). The CDR3 extends over 16 amino acids. V was clipped by 4 bases and J by 5 bases, with 21 bases between them. Germline assignment: CDR1 MNHNS and CDR2 SASEGT. CDR3 nucleotides: TGTGCCAGCAGTGGGAAGCCTGGGCAGGGGTTAAACGAGCAGTACTTC. It encodes CASSGKPGQGLNEQYF.

The chain carries TRBV5-1 and TRBJ1-4; D is ambiguous. The CDR3 is 13 amino acids. From germline, CDR1 is SGHRS and CDR2 YFSETQ. The V gene lost 0 bases and the J gene lost 10 bases, with 10 bases spanning the gap. This chain's CDR3 is CASSLASNGKLFF. CDR3 coding DNA: TGCGCCAGCAGCTTGGCTTCCAACGGAAAACTGTTTTTT.

The chain couples TRBV7-2 to TRBJ2-2; TRBD2 agrees at 9 bases. This CDR3 contains 16 residues. The V gene end was trimmed by 1 base and the J gene end by 6 bases; junction bases not matched to a gene: 6. Germline values: CDR1 SGHTA, CDR2 FQGNSA. The CDR3 sequence is CASSLVGGGAPGELFF. CDR3 coding DNA: TGTGCCAGCAGCTTAGTTGGCGGGGGGGCCCCCGGGGAGCTGTTTTTT.

The chain employs TRBV2 and TRBJ1-6, with D perhaps matching TRBD1 (6 bases). The CDR3 spans 14 residues. The germline V and J ends were trimmed by 7 bases and 13 bases, with 20 bases remaining between them. Germline-derived CDR1 and CDR2 are SNHLY and FYNNEI. The CDR3 loop is CASTAQGVQAPLHF. The DNA for the CDR3 is TGTGCCAGCACTGCACAGGGAGTTCAGGCCCCCCTCCACTTT.

The rearrangement joins TRBV18 to TRBJ2-2; 9 bases are shared with TRBD1. The junction had 3 bases not matched to a gene; V was cut back by 8 bases and J by 2 bases. Germline V gives CDR1 KGHSH, CDR2 LQKENI. The CDR3 sequence is 14 residues long. The CDR3 here is CASQTGGNTGELFF. The CDR3, as DNA: TGTGCCAGCCAGACAGGGGGAAACACCGGGGAGCTGTTTTTT.

The chain carries TRBV7-3 and TRBJ2-1; TRBD2 agrees at 9 bases. The CDR3 contains 14 residues. CDR1 is SGHTA and CDR2 is FQGTGA in the germline V gene. J lost 10 bases, V lost 3 bases, and 7 bases had no gene match. This chain's CDR3 is CASSLSRTSDEQFF. The CDR3 DNA follows: TGTGCCAGCAGCTTGTCACGGACTAGCGACGAGCAGTTCTTC. Complete variable domain (other parts from reference TRBV7-3 and TRBJ2-1): GAGVSQTPSNKVTEKGKYVELRCDPISGHTALYWYRQSLGQGPEFLIYFQGTGAADDSGLPNDRFFAVRPEGSVSTLKIQRTERGDSAVYLCASSLSRTSDEQFFGPGTRLTVL.

The V call is TRBV6-4, the J call TRBJ2-1; 10 nucleotides line up with TRBD2. Germline V gene lookup returns CDR1 MRHNA and CDR2 SNTAGT. This CDR3 is built from 15 residues. Unmatched junction bases numbered 3, after V lost 3 bases and J lost 4 bases. The CDR3 nucleotides read TGTGCCAGCAGTGAAGAAGCGGGGGGGTACAATGAGCAGTTCTTC. This codes for CASSEEAGGYNEQFF.

The CDR3 DNA reads TGTGCCAGCAGTTACAACCCAGGGGTGAACACTGAAGCTTTCTTT. Its protein product is CASSYNPGVNTEAFF. The chain carries TRBV6-5 and TRBJ1-1; TRBD1 might be the D (6 bases). Germline lookup yields CDR1 MNHEY and CDR2 SVGAGI. The CDR3 contains 15 residues. The ends were cut back, 2 bases at V and 0 bases at J, with 10 bases in the middle.

The V gene is TRBV27, the J gene TRBJ2-5; D perhaps matches TRBD2 (6 bases). Looked up from germline, CDR1 is MNHEY and CDR2 is SMNVEV (reference sequence). Trimming pared 6 bases from V and 4 bases from J, leaving 15 bases between. This CDR3 has 14 residues. CDR3: CASSRLVNTETQYF. In DNA, the CDR3 is TGTGCCAGCAGCCGACTAGTAAATACAGAGACCCAGTACTTC.

The chain employs TRBV7-2 and TRBJ1-5; D might be TRBD1 (6 bases). Trimming stripped 2 bases from V and 4 bases from J, with 12 bases between. CDR3 length equals 15 residues. Germline CDR1 reads SGHTA; CDR2 reads FQGNSA. The CDR3 DNA follows: TGTGCCAGCAGCTTAACCGGGACAAGTAATCAGCCCCAGCATTTT. It codes for CASSLTGTSNQPQHF.

V is TRBV4-3 and J is TRBJ1-1, with D hard to call. Germline V gene data show CDR1 as LGHNA and CDR2 as YSLEER. CDR3 length equals 14 residues. The V gene lost 0 bases and the J gene lost 2 bases, with 7 bases spanning the gap. CDR3 loop: CASSQDSGNTEAFF. CDR3 bases: TGCGCCAGCAGCCAAGATTCGGGAAACACTGAAGCTTTCTTT.

The chain carries TRBV10-1 and TRBJ2-3, with 8 bases aligning to TRBD1. Germline CDR1 reads WNHNN; CDR2 reads SYGVQD (reference sequence). The V and J ends lost 6 bases and 6 bases, in that order; junction bases with no gene match: 5. This CDR3 region has 13 residues. The CDR3 spells CASSSQGADTQYF. Written as DNA, the CDR3 is TGCGCCAGCAGCTCCCAGGGGGCGGATACGCAGTATTTT.

The chain links TRBV7-8 to TRBJ1-5; 7 positions match TRBD1. CDR3 length: 16 residues. Germline V CDR1 and CDR2: SGHVS, FQNEAQ. Losses at the gene ends were 2 bases for V and 4 bases for J; bases not matched to a gene: 8. The CDR3 nucleotides are TGTGCCAGCAGCTTACTCGGTATACAGGGGAATCAGCCCCAGCATTTT. This gives the protein CASSLLGIQGNQPQHF.

In this sample, this clone turned up a few times. The V gene is TRBV6-6, the J gene TRBJ1-1; 9 bases line up with TRBD1. The CDR3 loop spans 15 amino acids. CDR1 is MNHNY, CDR2 SVGAGI, per germline (reference sequence). The trim removed 5 bases at V and 8 bases at J, leaving 12 bases unmatched. The CDR3 sequence: CASSNFRDRETEAFF. Written as DNA, the CDR3 is TGTGCCAGCAGTAACTTCCGGGACAGGGAGACCGAAGCTTTCTTT.

As for this clone: The sample holds other DNA sequences that translate to the same CDR3. This rearrangement joins TRBV7-9 to TRBJ1-1; 7 nucleotides match TRBD1. The CDR3 is 14 amino acids. Germline CDR1 SEHNR, CDR2 FQNEAQ (reference sequence). V lost 1 base, J lost 2 bases, and 1 base stayed unmatched. CDR3 sequence reads: CASSLGQGNTEAFF. CDR3 sequence (DNA): TGTGCCAGCAGCTTAGGACAGGGAAACACTGAAGCTTTCTTT.

The gene calls are TRBV13 and TRBJ2-1; TRBD2 aligns across 12 bases. Unmatched junction bases numbered 7, after V lost 0 bases and J lost 4 bases. Looked up from germline, CDR1 is PRHDT and CDR2 is FYEKMQ (reference sequence). This CDR3 is built from 18 residues. CDR3 amino acids: CASSLGLAGGPRYNEQFF. As DNA, the CDR3 is TGTGCCAGCAGCTTAGGGCTAGCGGGGGGGCCTCGGTACAATGAGCAGTTCTTC.